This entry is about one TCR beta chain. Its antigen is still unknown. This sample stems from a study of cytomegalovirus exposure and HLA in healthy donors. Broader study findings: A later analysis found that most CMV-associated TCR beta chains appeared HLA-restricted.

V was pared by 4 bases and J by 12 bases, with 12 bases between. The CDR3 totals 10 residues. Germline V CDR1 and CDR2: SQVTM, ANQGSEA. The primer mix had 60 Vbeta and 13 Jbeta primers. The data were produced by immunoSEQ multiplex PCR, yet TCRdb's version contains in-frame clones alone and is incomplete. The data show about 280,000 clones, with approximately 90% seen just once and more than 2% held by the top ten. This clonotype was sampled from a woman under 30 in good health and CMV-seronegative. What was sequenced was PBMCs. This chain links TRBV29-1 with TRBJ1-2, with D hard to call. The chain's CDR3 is CSVGGLEDTF. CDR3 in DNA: TGCAGCGTTGGCGGGCTGGAAGACACCTTC.